This record concerns one T cell receptor (beta chain) sequence. This record belongs to a study of blood T cell repertoires in COVID-19. The assay was immunoSEQ multiplex PCR, and TCRdb's table has in-frame clones only and misses some. The table shows approximately 160,000 clones, with roughly 84% occurring only once. V was clipped by 2 bases and J by 5 bases, with 9 bases between them. CDR1 is LGHNT, CDR2 FRNRAP, per germline. The CDR3 has 13 amino acids. The chain uses TRBV12-5 and TRBJ2-5; D remains ambiguous. Sequencing was done on a sample of peripheral blood. This TCR was sampled from a man aged 45-65 years with active or convalescent COVID-19. CDR3 sequence (DNA): TGTGCTAGTGGTTTGTCCGGGTGGGAGACCCAGTACTTC. Amino acid sequence: CASGLSGWETQYF.